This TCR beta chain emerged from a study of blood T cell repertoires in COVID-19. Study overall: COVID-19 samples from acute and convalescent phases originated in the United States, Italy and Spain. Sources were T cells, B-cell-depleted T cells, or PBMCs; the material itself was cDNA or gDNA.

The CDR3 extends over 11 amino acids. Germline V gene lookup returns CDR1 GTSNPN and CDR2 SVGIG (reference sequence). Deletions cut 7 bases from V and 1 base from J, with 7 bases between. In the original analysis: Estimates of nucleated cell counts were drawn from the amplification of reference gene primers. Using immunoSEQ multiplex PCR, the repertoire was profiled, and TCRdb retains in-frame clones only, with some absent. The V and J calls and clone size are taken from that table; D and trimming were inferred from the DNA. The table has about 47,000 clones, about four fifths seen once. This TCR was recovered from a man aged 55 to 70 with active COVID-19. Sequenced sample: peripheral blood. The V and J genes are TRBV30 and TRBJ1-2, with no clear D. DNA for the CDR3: TGTGCCTTCAGAGGTAACTATGGCTACACCTTC. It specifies CAFRGNYGYTF. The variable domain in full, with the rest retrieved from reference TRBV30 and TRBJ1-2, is SQTIHQWPATLVQPVGSPLSLECTVEGTSNPNLYWYRQAAGRGLQLLFYSVGIGQISSEVPQNLSASRPQDRQFILSSKKLLLSDSGFYLCAFRGNYGYTFGSGTRLTVV.